This T cell receptor (beta chain) was captured by sequencing in a study of T cell responses to AZD1222 COVID-19 vaccine. General study points: Mostly white British, mostly female donors; authors suggested clonal diversity may be underestimated.

The CDR3 has 14 residues. Trimming removed 6 bases from V and 7 bases from J, with 16 bases in between. CDR1 is SGHAT and CDR2 is FQNNGV in the germline V gene. With respect to this clone: Its specificity is unknown.

Sequencing was performed with immunoSEQ multiplex PCR; in TCRdb, only in-frame clones are kept and a portion is missing. In the table there are 110,000 to 150,000 clones, approximately 91% of which are singletons. This clonotype was sampled from an adult who received the AZD1222 COVID-19 vaccine. Sequenced material: peripheral blood, taken 28 days after the second AZD1222 dose. V gene TRBV11-2 combines with J gene TRBJ1-3; TRBD1 might be the D (6 bases). This CDR3 reads CASRFRQGWNTIYF. CDR3 in DNA: TGTGCCAGCAGATTCCGCCAGGGGTGGAACACCATATATTTT. Looking up the rest from reference TRBV11-2 and TRBJ1-3 gives the full variable domain: EAGVAQSPRYKIIEKRQSVAFWCNPISGHATLYWYQQILGQGPKLLIQFQNNGVVDDSQLPKDRFSAERLKGVDSTLKIQPAKLEDSAVYLCASRFRQGWNTIYFGEGSWLTVV.